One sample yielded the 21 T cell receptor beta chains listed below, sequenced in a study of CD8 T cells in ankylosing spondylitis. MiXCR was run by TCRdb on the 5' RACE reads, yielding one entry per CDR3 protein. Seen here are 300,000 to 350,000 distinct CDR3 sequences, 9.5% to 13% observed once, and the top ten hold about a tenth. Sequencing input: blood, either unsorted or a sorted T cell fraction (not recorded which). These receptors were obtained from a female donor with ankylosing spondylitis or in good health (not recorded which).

CDR3 loop: CSARPTAQNTEAFF. CDR3 sequence (DNA): TGCAGTGCTAGACCTACGGCACAGAACACTGAAGCTTTCTTT. The chain couples TRBV20-1 to TRBJ1-1; D not resolved. Trimming pared 2 bases from V and 1 base from J, leaving 11 bases between. The CDR3 extends over 14 amino acids. Germline-derived CDR1 and CDR2 are DFQATT and SNEGSKA (reference sequence).

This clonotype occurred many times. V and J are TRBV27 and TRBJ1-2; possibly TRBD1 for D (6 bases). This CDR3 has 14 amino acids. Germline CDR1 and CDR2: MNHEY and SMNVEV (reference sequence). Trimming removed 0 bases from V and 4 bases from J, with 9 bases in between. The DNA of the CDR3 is TGTGCCAGCAGTTTATCGACAGGTGGCTATGGCTACACCTTC. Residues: CASSLSTGGYGYTF.

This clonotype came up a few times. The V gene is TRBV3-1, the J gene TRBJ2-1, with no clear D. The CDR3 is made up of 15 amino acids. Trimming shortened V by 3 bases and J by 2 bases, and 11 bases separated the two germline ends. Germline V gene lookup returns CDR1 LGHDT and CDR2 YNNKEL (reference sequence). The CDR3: CASSHASGTYNEQFF. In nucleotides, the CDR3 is TGTGCCAGCAGCCATGCTAGTGGTACCTACAATGAGCAGTTCTTC.

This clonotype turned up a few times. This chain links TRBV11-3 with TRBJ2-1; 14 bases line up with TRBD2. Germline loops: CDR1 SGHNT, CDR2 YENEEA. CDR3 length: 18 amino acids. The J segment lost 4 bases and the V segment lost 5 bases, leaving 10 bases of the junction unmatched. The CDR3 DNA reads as TGTGCCAGCAGCCTCAGGGGGACTAGCGGGAGCGGTTACAATGAGCAGTTCTTC. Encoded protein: CASSLRGTSGSGYNEQFF. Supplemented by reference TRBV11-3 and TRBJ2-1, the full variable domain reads EAGVVQSPRYKIIEKKQPVAFWCNPISGHNTLYWYLQNLGQGPELLIRYENEEAVDDSQLPKDRFSAERLKGVDSTLKIQPAELGDSAVYLCASSLRGTSGSGYNEQFFGPGTRLTVL.

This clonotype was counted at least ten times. The CDR3 bases are TGTGCCAGCAGCCTTCGGGGCAGGGACTATGGCTACACCTTC. This translates into CASSLRGRDYGYTF. The chain is built from TRBV3-1 and TRBJ1-2; D may be TRBD1 (5 bases). From germline, CDR1 is LGHDT and CDR2 YNNKEL (reference sequence). Trimming cost V 4 bases and J 3 bases, with 12 bases left between them. This CDR3 has 14 residues.

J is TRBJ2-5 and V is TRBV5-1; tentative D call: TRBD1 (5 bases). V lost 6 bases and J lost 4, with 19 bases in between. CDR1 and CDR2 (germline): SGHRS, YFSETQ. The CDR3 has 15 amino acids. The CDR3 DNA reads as TGCGCCAGCACCCCCGACAGCTTTGCGACAGAGACCCAGTACTTC. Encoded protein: CASTPDSFATETQYF. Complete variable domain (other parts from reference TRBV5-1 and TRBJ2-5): KAGVTQTPRYLIKTRGQQVTLSCSPISGHRSVSWYQQTPGQGLQFLFEYFSETQRNKGNFPGRFSGRQFSNSRSEMNVSTLELGDSALYLCASTPDSFATETQYFGPGTRLLVL.

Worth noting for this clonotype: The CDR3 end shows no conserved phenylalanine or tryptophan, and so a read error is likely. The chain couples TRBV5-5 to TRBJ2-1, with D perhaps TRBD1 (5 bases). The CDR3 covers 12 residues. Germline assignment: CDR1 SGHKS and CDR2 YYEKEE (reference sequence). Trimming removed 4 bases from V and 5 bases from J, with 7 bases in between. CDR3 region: CASSAGNNEQFV. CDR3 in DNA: TGTGCCAGCAGCGCAGGGAACAATGAGCAGTTCGTC.

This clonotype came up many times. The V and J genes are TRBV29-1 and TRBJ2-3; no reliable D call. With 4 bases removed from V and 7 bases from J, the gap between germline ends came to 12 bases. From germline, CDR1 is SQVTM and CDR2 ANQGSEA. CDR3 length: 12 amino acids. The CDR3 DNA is TGCAGCGTTGGCGTCTCACTTAATACGCAGTATTTT. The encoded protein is CSVGVSLNTQYF.

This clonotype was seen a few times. Here the CDR3 reads CASRRDSNYGYTF. CDR3 DNA sequence: TGCGCCAGCCGCCGGGACAGCAACTATGGCTACACCTTC. V gene TRBV5-1 combines with J gene TRBJ1-2; 7 nucleotides align to TRBD1. The CDR3 has 13 amino acids. Germline V CDR1 and CDR2: SGHRS, YFSETQ. The junction had 5 bases not matched to a gene; V was cut back by 7 bases and J by 2 bases. Supplemented by reference TRBV5-1 and TRBJ1-2, the full variable domain reads KAGVTQTPRYLIKTRGQQVTLSCSPISGHRSVSWYQQTPGQGLQFLFEYFSETQRNKGNFPGRFSGRQFSNSRSEMNVSTLELGDSALYLCASRRDSNYGYTFGSGTRLTVV.

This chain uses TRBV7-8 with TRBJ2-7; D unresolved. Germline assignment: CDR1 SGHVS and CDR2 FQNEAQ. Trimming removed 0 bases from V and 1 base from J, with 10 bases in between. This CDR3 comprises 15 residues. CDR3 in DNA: TGTGCCAGCAGCTTAGCAGGCTCCGGGTCCTACGAGCAGTACTTC. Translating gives CASSLAGSGSYEQYF.

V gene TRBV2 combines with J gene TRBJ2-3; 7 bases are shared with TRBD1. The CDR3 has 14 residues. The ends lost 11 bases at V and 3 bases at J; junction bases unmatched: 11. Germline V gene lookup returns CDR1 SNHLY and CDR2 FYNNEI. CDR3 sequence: CALPGGQATDTQYF. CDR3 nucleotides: TGTGCCCTACCAGGCGGACAGGCAACAGATACGCAGTATTTT.

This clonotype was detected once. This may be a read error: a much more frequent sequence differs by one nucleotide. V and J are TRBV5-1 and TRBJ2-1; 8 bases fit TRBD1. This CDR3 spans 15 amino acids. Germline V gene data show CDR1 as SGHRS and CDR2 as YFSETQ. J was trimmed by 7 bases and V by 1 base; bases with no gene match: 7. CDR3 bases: TGCGCCAGCAGCTTGTTGACAGGGGATCCTAATGAGCAGTTCTTC. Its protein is CASSLLTGDPNEQFF.

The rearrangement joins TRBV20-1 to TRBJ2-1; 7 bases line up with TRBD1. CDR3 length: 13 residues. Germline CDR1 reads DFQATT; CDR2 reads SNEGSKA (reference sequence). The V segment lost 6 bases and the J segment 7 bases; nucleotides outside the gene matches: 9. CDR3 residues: CSAANTGVNEQFF. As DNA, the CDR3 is TGCAGTGCCGCTAATACAGGGGTGAATGAGCAGTTCTTC.

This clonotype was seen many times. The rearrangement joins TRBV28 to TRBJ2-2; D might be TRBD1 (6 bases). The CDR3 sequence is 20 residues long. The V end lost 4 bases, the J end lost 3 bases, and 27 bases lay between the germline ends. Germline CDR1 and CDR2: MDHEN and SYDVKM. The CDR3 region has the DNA TGTGCCAGCAGTTCAATCTACGGGACAAGGGAGTTGCGAGACACCGGGGAGCTGTTTTTT. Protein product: CASSSIYGTRELRDTGELFF.

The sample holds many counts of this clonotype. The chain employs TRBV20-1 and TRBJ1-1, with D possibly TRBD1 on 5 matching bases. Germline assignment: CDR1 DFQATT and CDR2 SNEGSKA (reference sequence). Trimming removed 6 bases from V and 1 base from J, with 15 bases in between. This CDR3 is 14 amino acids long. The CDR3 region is CSAPGLWGNTEAFF. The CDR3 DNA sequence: TGCAGTGCCCCGGGACTCTGGGGGAACACTGAAGCTTTCTTT.

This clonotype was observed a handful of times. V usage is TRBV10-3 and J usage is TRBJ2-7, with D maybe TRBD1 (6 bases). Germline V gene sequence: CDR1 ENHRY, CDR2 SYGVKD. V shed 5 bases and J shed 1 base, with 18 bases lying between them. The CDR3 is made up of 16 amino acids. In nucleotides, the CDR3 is TGTGCCATCAGTCCCAAATCGGGCCAGGGGTCCTACGAGCAGTACTTC. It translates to CAISPKSGQGSYEQYF.

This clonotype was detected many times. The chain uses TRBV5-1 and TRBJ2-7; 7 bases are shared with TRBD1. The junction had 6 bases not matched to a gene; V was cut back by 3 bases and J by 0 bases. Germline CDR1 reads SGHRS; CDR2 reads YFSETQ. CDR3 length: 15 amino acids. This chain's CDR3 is CASSWLGDSSYEQYF. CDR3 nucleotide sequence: TGCGCCAGCAGCTGGCTAGGGGACAGCTCCTACGAGCAGTACTTC.

The CDR3 protein is CASSPPRGGDYNEQFF. Written as DNA, the CDR3 is TGTGCCAGCAGCCCCCCCCGCGGGGGGGACTACAATGAGCAGTTCTTC. The chain combines TRBV3-1 with TRBJ2-1; TRBD2 matches 9 bases. Germline V lookup: CDR1 LGHDT, CDR2 YNNKEL (reference sequence). The V segment lost 4 bases and the J segment 3 bases; nucleotides outside the gene matches: 7. The CDR3 sequence is 16 residues long.

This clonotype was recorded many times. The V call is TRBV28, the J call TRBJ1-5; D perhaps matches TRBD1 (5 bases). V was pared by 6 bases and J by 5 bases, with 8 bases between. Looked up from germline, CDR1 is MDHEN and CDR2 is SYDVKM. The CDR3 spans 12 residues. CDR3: CASRPRDQPQHF. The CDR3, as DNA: TGTGCCAGCAGGCCCAGGGATCAGCCCCAGCATTTT.

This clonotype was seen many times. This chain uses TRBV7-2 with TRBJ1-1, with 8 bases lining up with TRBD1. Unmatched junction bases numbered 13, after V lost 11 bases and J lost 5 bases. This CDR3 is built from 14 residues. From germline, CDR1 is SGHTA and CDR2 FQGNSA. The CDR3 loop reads CAEGGKTGGTEAFF. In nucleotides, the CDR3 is TGTGCCGAAGGAGGAAAAACAGGGGGGACTGAAGCTTTCTTT. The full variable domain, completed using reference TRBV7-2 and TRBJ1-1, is GAGVSQSPSNKVTEKGKDVELRCDPISGHTALYWYRQSLGQGLEFLIYFQGNSAPDKSGLPSDRFSAERTGGSVSTLTIQRTQQEDSAVYLCAEGGKTGGTEAFFGQGTRLTVV.

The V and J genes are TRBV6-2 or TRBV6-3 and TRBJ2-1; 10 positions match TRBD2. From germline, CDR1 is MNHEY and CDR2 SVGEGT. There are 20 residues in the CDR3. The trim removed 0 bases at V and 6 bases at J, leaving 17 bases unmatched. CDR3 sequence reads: CASSYSASGRASLRGNEQFF. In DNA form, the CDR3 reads TGTGCCAGCAGTTACTCAGCCAGCGGGAGGGCCTCGCTACGGGGCAATGAGCAGTTCTTC.